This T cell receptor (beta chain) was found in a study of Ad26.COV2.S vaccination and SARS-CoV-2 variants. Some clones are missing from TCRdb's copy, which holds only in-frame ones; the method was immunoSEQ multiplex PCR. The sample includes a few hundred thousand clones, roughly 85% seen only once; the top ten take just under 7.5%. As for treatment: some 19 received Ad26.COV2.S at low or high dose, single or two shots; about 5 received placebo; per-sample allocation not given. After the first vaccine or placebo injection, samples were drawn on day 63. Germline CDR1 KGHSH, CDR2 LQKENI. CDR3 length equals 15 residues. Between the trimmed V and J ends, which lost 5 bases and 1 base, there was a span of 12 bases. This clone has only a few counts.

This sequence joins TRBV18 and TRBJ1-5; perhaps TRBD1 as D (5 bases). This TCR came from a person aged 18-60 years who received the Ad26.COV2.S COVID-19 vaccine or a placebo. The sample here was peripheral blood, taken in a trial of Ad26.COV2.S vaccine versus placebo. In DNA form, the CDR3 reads TGTGCCAGCTCATCCGCGGGGCAGAGCAATCAGCCCCAGCATTTT. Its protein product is CASSSAGQSNQPQHF.